This entry lists 16 T cell receptor beta chains sequenced from one sample in a study of response to subunit inactivated influenza vaccine. TCRdb used MiXCR to reprocess the RT-PCR reads, holding one entry per CDR3 protein. The sample includes 700,000 to 900,000 distinct CDR3 sequences, about 20% of them seen just once. The specimen comprised PBMCs from blood, sampled roughly 5 days after vaccination. These receptor sequences come from a man between 50 and 59 years old who received an inactivated influenza vaccine.

This chain connects TRBV15 to TRBJ2-2; unclear D gene. Germline CDR1 LNHNV, CDR2 YYDKDF (reference sequence). The CDR3 has 16 amino acids. The V gene lost 0 bases and the J gene lost 1 base, with 9 bases spanning the gap. The CDR3 region has the DNA TGTGCCACCAGCAGAGATAATCTAGGGAACACCGGGGAGCTGTTTTTT. It codes for CATSRDNLGNTGELFF.

The sample holds many counts of this clonotype. The chain links TRBV12-3 or TRBV12-4 to TRBJ2-7; TRBD1 might be the D (5 bases). V dropped 0 bases and J dropped 3 bases, with 12 bases sitting between them. This CDR3 has 15 amino acids. The CDR3 is CASSLALPGHYEQYF. The CDR3 DNA reads as TGTGCCAGCAGTTTAGCGCTGCCAGGACACTACGAGCAGTACTTC.

The V and J genes are TRBV7-9 and TRBJ2-2, with D perhaps matching TRBD2 (5 bases). Germline CDR1 reads SEHNR; CDR2 reads FQNEAQ (reference sequence). V was shortened by 2 bases and J by 7 bases, with 17 bases between the two germline ends. The CDR3 is 16 amino acids. The CDR3 loop reads CASSLSGGFLGGELFF. The CDR3 DNA sequence: TGTGCCAGCAGCTTAAGCGGCGGCTTTTTGGGCGGGGAGCTGTTTTTT.

This clonotype was observed a handful of times. V and J are TRBV7-6 and TRBJ2-3; 11 positions match TRBD2. With 5 bases clipped from V and 1 base from J, the junction kept 5 bases outside the gene matches. CDR1 is SGHVS, CDR2 FNYEAQ, per germline. This CDR3 contains 16 residues. The CDR3 loop reads CASSPGTSGRTDTQYF. The CDR3 nucleotides read TGTGCCAGCAGCCCCGGGACTAGCGGCCGCACAGATACGCAGTATTTT.

This clonotype was recorded once. CDR3: CASSHQLRGSGANVLTF. The CDR3 nucleotides read TGTGCCAGCAGCCACCAATTACGGGGCTCTGGGGCCAACGTCCTGACTTTC. The chain couples TRBV4-2 to TRBJ2-6; tentatively, D is TRBD2 (5 bases). This CDR3 spans 17 amino acids. Trimming pared 3 bases from V and 0 bases from J, leaving 12 bases between. From germline, CDR1 is LGHNA and CDR2 YNFKEQ.

This chain uses TRBV7-9 with TRBJ2-3; perhaps D is TRBD1 or TRBD2 (5 bases each). There are 16 residues in the CDR3. V was trimmed by 5 bases and J by 2 bases, leaving 17 bases between them. Germline V gives CDR1 SEHNR, CDR2 FQNEAQ (reference sequence). This CDR3 is CASSRGSFFLTDTQYF. The CDR3 bases are TGTGCCAGCAGCCGGGGCAGTTTTTTTCTCACAGATACGCAGTATTTT.

The CDR3 loop is CASSFAGRGSYNEQFF. For the CDR3, the DNA is TGTGCCAGCAGCTTTGCGGGGAGAGGCTCCTACAATGAGCAGTTCTTC. V usage is TRBV7-9 and J usage is TRBJ2-1; TRBD2 might be the D (6 bases). Germline V lookup: CDR1 SEHNR, CDR2 FQNEAQ (reference sequence). V gave up 3 bases and J gave up 0 bases, with 12 bases separating them. The CDR3 has 16 residues. Based on the CDR3 plus reference TRBV7-9 and TRBJ2-1, the full variable domain is DTGVSQNPRHKITKRGQNVTFRCDPISEHNRLYWYRQTLGQGPEFLTYFQNEAQLEKSRLLSDRFSAERPKGSFSTLEIQRTEQGDSAMYLCASSFAGRGSYNEQFFGPGTRLTVL.

The chain recombines TRBV2 with TRBJ2-5; D may match TRBD1 or TRBD2 (6 bases each). The germline CDR1 and CDR2 sequences are SNHLY and FYNNEI. CDR3 size: 15 residues. Trimming cost V 0 bases and J 5 bases, with 13 bases left between them. CDR3 bases: TGTGCCAGCAGTGAAGCTACGGGGGCGCGGGAGACCCAGTACTTC. This gives the protein CASSEATGARETQYF.

The J gene is TRBJ1-5, the V gene TRBV10-3; D is perhaps TRBD1 (5 bases). The CDR3 covers 13 residues. Germline V gives CDR1 ENHRY, CDR2 SYGVKD. The V and J ends lost 8 bases and 7 bases respectively, with 15 bases between them. CDR3 nucleotide sequence: TGTGCCATCTCTCAGACAGCCGGACAGCCCCAGCATTTT. Translated, it gives CAISQTAGQPQHF.

The rearrangement joins TRBV11-2 to TRBJ2-1; D possibly matches TRBD1 or TRBD2 (5 bases each). CDR3 length: 16 amino acids. Trimming took off 3 bases at V and 0 bases at J, with 12 bases between the two ends. The germline V gene encodes CDR1 SGHAT and CDR2 FQNNGV. CDR3 in DNA: TGTGCCAGCAGCTTGAGTTGGGGGAGCTCCTACAATGAGCAGTTCTTC. Its protein is CASSLSWGSSYNEQFF. Drawing the rest from reference TRBV11-2 and TRBJ2-1, the complete variable domain is EAGVAQSPRYKIIEKRQSVAFWCNPISGHATLYWYQQILGQGPKLLIQFQNNGVVDDSQLPKDRFSAERLKGVDSTLKIQPAKLEDSAVYLCASSLSWGSSYNEQFFGPGTRLTVL.

In its sample, this clonotype was seen a few times. This rearrangement joins TRBV25-1 to TRBJ2-1; D may be TRBD2 (5 bases). The germline V gene encodes CDR1 MGHDK and CDR2 SYGVNS. V was clipped by 4 bases and J by 1 base, with 11 bases between them. CDR3 length equals 15 residues. This chain's CDR3 is CASSGAAGSYNEQFF. The CDR3 region has the DNA TGTGCCAGCAGTGGGGCGGCGGGTTCCTACAATGAGCAGTTCTTC.

The chain carries TRBV28 and TRBJ1-6, with 12 bases that match TRBD1. After removal of 11 bases from V and 9 bases from J, the junction contained 11 bases not matched to a gene. This CDR3 has 15 residues. Germline V CDR1 and CDR2: MDHEN, SYDVKM. This CDR3 reads CASSPGQGAGSPLHF. The CDR3 coding sequence is TGTGCCTCCTCCCCGGGACAGGGGGCCGGTTCACCCCTCCACTTT. The whole variable domain, filled in from reference TRBV28 and TRBJ1-6, reads DVKVTQSSRYLVKRTGEKVFLECVQDMDHENMFWYRQDPGLGLRLIYFSYDVKMKEKGDIPEGYSVSREKKERFSLILESASTNQTSMYLCASSPGQGAGSPLHFGNGTRLTVT.

This clonotype was seen a single time. This rearrangement joins TRBV6-1 to TRBJ2-5; D assignment may be TRBD1 or TRBD2 (5 bases each). The germline CDR1 and CDR2 sequences are MNHNS and SASEGT. This CDR3 comprises 14 residues. Trimming removed 9 bases from V and 5 bases from J, with 19 bases in between. CDR3 DNA: TGTGCCAGTCTCCGGGACCTGCTTGCGGAGACCCAGTACTTC. This encodes CASLRDLLAETQYF.

This clonotype has a handful of counts. The gene calls are TRBV24-1 and TRBJ2-3; 11 bases line up with TRBD2. CDR1 and CDR2 from the germline V gene are KGHDR and SFDVKD. This CDR3 is 16 amino acids long. V dropped 4 bases and J dropped 5; count of bases not matched to a gene: 7. CDR3 loop: CATSEPNSGGEDTQYF. The CDR3 coding sequence is TGTGCCACCAGTGAACCAAATAGCGGGGGGGAAGATACGCAGTATTTT.

This clonotype has just a few counts. The chain combines TRBV5-1 with TRBJ2-5, with a tentative D call TRBD1 (6 bases). Between the trimmed V and J ends, which lost 4 bases and 4 bases, there was a span of 11 bases. CDR3 length: 13 amino acids. Germline CDR1 reads SGHRS; CDR2 reads YFSETQ. The DNA for the CDR3 is TGCGCCAGCAGCCCGAGGACAGTAGAGACCCAGTACTTC. Its translation is CASSPRTVETQYF.

The table lists this clonotype with a few counts. The J gene is TRBJ1-4, the V gene TRBV5-6; possible D gene TRBD1, 6 bases. The CDR3 runs to 16 residues. Trimming cost V 3 bases and J 5 bases, with 17 bases left between them. From germline, CDR1 is SGHDT and CDR2 YYEEEE. This CDR3 reads CASSYDLTGPNEKLFF. The CDR3 nucleotides read TGTGCCAGCAGCTACGATCTGACAGGCCCGAATGAAAAACTGTTTTTT.